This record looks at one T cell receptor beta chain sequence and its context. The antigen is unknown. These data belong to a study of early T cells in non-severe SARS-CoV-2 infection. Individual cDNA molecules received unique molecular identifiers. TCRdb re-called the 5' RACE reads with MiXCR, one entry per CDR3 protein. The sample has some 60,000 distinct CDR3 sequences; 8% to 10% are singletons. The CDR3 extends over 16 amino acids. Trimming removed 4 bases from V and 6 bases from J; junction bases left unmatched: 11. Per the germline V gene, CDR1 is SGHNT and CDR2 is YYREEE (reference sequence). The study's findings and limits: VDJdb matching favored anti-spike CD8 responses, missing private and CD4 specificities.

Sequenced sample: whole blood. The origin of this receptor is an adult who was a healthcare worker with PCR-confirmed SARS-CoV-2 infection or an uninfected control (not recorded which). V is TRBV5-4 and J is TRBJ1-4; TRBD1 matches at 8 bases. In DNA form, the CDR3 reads TGTGCCAGCAGCGCAGACACCGGACAGGGTTATGAAAAACTGTTTTTT. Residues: CASSADTGQGYEKLFF.